Presented here are 16 T cell receptor beta chains from one specimen sequenced in a study of blood T cell repertoires in COVID-19. Measured with immunoSEQ multiplex PCR; TCRdb has only the in-frame clones, and not every one. The sample holds about 250,000 clones; about nine tenths are singletons and the top ten take more than 1.5%. The material sequenced was PBMCs or T cells enriched from blood (not recorded which). The source is a man between 35 and 55 years old who had recovered from COVID-19.

V gene TRBV27 combines with J gene TRBJ1-5; TRBD1 is a possible D gene (5 bases). The CDR3 spans 15 residues. Trimming pared 0 bases from V and 3 bases from J, leaving 9 bases between. In germline, CDR1 is MNHEY, CDR2 SMNVEV (reference sequence). The CDR3 here is CASSLSRGPNQPQHF. Written as DNA, the CDR3 is TGTGCCAGCAGTTTATCGCGGGGCCCCAATCAGCCCCAGCATTTT.

V usage is TRBV5-5 and J usage is TRBJ2-3, with 7 positions matching TRBD1. Looked up from germline, CDR1 is SGHKS and CDR2 is YYEKEE (reference sequence). Unmatched junction bases numbered 2, after V lost 0 bases and J lost 1 base. The CDR3 has 15 residues. CDR3 sequence (DNA): TGTGCCAGCAGCTTGGAAGGACAGGGCACAGATACGCAGTATTTT. It codes for CASSLEGQGTDTQYF.

V gene TRBV5-1 combines with J gene TRBJ2-1; D unclear. CDR1 is SGHRS and CDR2 is YFSETQ in the germline V gene. Trimming pared 1 base from V and 5 bases from J, leaving 10 bases between. This CDR3 comprises 14 residues. CDR3 DNA: TGCGCCAGCAGCTTGAAGCAGGTACACAATGAGCAGTTCTTC. Its protein product is CASSLKQVHNEQFF.

The chain is built from TRBV21-1 and TRBJ2-7; TRBD1, as called in the table, went unchecked against the DNA. TRBV21-1 represents a pseudogene. The CDR3 spans 15 residues. DNA of the CDR3: TGTGCCAGCAGCAAAAGTTGGACAGATAAGGACGAGCAGTACTTC. Its protein is CASSKSWTDKDEQYF.

The genes are TRBV20-1 and TRBJ1-2; the D is unclear. The germline V gene has CDR1 DFQATT and CDR2 SNEGSKA (reference sequence). Trimming pared 6 bases from V and 8 bases from J, leaving 19 bases between. The CDR3 length is 13 residues. As DNA, the CDR3 is TGCAGTGCCAGTAATGTAGGCAGCGGAGGCTACACCTTC. Protein: CSASNVGSGGYTF.

This chain joins TRBV7-3 and TRBJ2-3; TRBD2 aligns across 13 bases. This CDR3 is built from 16 residues. In germline, CDR1 is SGHTA, CDR2 FQGTGA. V lost 5 bases and J lost 3; bases outside the gene matches: 5. DNA for the CDR3: TGTGCCAGCAGCCTCGGACTAGCGGGGGTTACAGATACGCAGTATTTT. Translated, it gives CASSLGLAGVTDTQYF. The entire variable domain, with the rest obtained from reference TRBV7-3 and TRBJ2-3, is as follows: GAGVSQTPSNKVTEKGKYVELRCDPISGHTALYWYRQSLGQGPEFLIYFQGTGAADDSGLPNDRFFAVRPEGSVSTLKIQRTERGDSAVYLCASSLGLAGVTDTQYFGPGTRLTVL.

The chain joins TRBV5-4 to TRBJ1-2; D gene unclear. V lost 4 bases and J lost 6, with 7 bases in between. This CDR3 has 11 amino acids. The germline gives CDR1 SGHNT, CDR2 YYREEE (reference sequence). CDR3 DNA sequence: TGTGCCAGCAGCACTCTCGATGGCTACACCTTC. Protein sequence: CASSTLDGYTF.

This clone was recorded a few times. Other DNA sequences within the sample encode an identical CDR3. The chain links TRBV30 to TRBJ1-1; 8 bases are shared with TRBD1. The CDR3 is 14 residues long. Trimming at V came to 1 base and at J to 6 bases, leaving 7 bases not matched to a gene. Germline V gene data show CDR1 as GTSNPN and CDR2 as SVGIG (reference sequence). CDR3 protein: CAWSGDRRVPEAFF. The CDR3 coding sequence is TGTGCCTGGAGTGGGGACAGGCGCGTACCTGAAGCTTTCTTT.

This clone was counted once. The J gene is TRBJ1-2, the V gene TRBV29-1, with D perhaps matching TRBD1 (6 bases). This CDR3 has 14 amino acids. Trimming removed 7 bases from V and 5 bases from J, with 20 bases in between. Germline CDR1 is SQVTM and CDR2 is ANQGSEA. The CDR3 DNA reads as TGCAGCGCAAACAGGGAAACTCCACCTTATGGCTACACCTTC. This sequence encodes CSANRETPPYGYTF.

The V call is TRBV2, the J call TRBJ2-1; 10 bases map to TRBD2. Looked up from germline, CDR1 is SNHLY and CDR2 is FYNNEI. V shed 3 bases and J 12 bases; nucleotides not matched to a gene: 8. This CDR3 has 14 residues. CDR3 nucleotides: TGTGCCAGCAGTGAGTGGCTAGCGGGAGTAGGGCAGTTCTTC. Translating it yields CASSEWLAGVGQFF. Based on the CDR3 plus reference TRBV2 and TRBJ2-1, the full variable domain is EPEVTQTPSHQVTQMGQEVILRCVPISNHLYFYWYRQILGQKVEFLVSFYNNEISEKSEIFDDQFSVERPDGSNFTLKIRSTKLEDSAMYFCASSEWLAGVGQFFGPGTRLTVL.

The chain uses TRBV28 and TRBJ1-2, with 8 nucleotides matching TRBD1. With V trimmed by 2 bases and J by 3 bases, 2 bases remained unmatched. The CDR3 length is 14 residues. Germline CDR1 reads MDHEN; CDR2 reads SYDVKM. The CDR3 loop reads CASSLPTGDYGYTF. The CDR3, as DNA: TGTGCCAGCAGTTTACCGACAGGGGACTATGGCTACACCTTC.

Turning to this clone: The same CDR3 is also encoded by other DNA sequences in this sample. V and J are TRBV9 and TRBJ1-1, with D uncertain. Germline lookup yields CDR1 SGDLS and CDR2 YYNGEE. The CDR3 covers 13 residues. V was clipped by 0 bases and J by 1 base, with 4 bases between them. The CDR3 loop is CASSVGRNTEAFF. The DNA for the CDR3 is TGTGCCAGCAGCGTAGGGAGGAACACTGAAGCTTTCTTT.

This sequence joins TRBV7-9 and TRBJ2-7; the match to TRBD1 covers 9 bases. Trimming removed 5 bases from V and 2 bases from J; junction bases left unmatched: 4. The CDR3 runs to 14 residues. Germline CDR1 is SEHNR and CDR2 is FQNEAQ (reference sequence). The DNA for the CDR3 is TGTGCCAGCAGCCCACGGGACAGGGCCTACGAGCAGTACTTC. This translates into CASSPRDRAYEQYF.

The CDR3 DNA sequence: TGTGCCTGGAGTCCTAGGACAGGAAGATCCTCTGGCTACACCTTC. Translating it yields CAWSPRTGRSSGYTF. The chain carries TRBV30 and TRBJ1-2; 7 bases align to TRBD1. V shed 2 bases, J shed 7 bases, and the junction held 13 bases outside the gene matches. The CDR3 is 15 residues long. Germline lookup yields CDR1 GTSNPN and CDR2 SVGIG (reference sequence).

The sample holds one count of this clone. The CDR3 DNA sequence: TGTGCCAGCAGTTCAAGACAGGTATTTACTGAAGCTTTCTTT. Translation gives CASSSRQVFTEAFF. This chain uses TRBV6-5 with TRBJ1-1, with a weak D call TRBD1 (6 bases). This CDR3 comprises 14 residues. V lost 4 bases to trimming and J lost 5 bases, with 14 bases between them. Germline CDR1 MNHEY, CDR2 SVGAGI.

V is TRBV30 and J is TRBJ1-4; 7 nucleotides match TRBD1. The CDR3 sequence is 14 residues long. Germline values: CDR1 GTSNPN, CDR2 SVGIG (reference sequence). The trim removed 2 bases at V and 7 bases at J, leaving 7 bases unmatched. CDR3 coding DNA: TGTGCCTGGAGTTCCGGACAGGTCTCTGAAAAACTGTTTTTT. It codes for CAWSSGQVSEKLFF.